Sequencing of this T cell receptor (beta chain) was carried out in a study of blood T cell repertoires in COVID-19. Study overall: PBMCs, B-cell-depleted T cells, or T cells provided the cDNA or gDNA that made up the material.

Measured with immunoSEQ multiplex PCR; TCRdb has only the in-frame clones, and not every one. Found here are 200,000 to 250,000 clones, approximately 84% of them singletons; the top ten hold around 0.97%. The germline V gene encodes CDR1 MNHEY and CDR2 SVGEGT. The CDR3 sequence is 17 residues long. Between the trimmed V and J ends, which lost 7 bases and 10 bases, there was a span of 31 bases. The receptor comes from a man between 35 and 55 years old with acute or convalescent COVID-19. The rearrangement joins TRBV6-2 or TRBV6-3 to TRBJ1-2; no reliable D call. Sequenced sample: peripheral blood. The CDR3 reads CASTPHGRTVGPTDYTF. CDR3 sequence (DNA): TGTGCCAGCACCCCCCACGGGAGGACCGTAGGCCCCACGGACTACACCTTC.